These 22 T cell receptor beta chains were sequenced from one sample in a study of blood T cells in healthy people across ages (dated by TCRdb to between 2014 and 2017). Receptor amplification or capture employed 5' RACE. Sequencing was carried out with an Illumina HiSeq 2500. A second roughly 7 to 11 cycle PCR used a sample-barcoded 5' primer and a J-beta primer mix. Clones were called with MiXCR by TCRdb after fastp trimmed the public reads at Q25, and only in-frame beta chains were retained. When rows share a CDR3 protein, they turn into one entry using the most common DNA and genes. This sample gives around 790,000 distinct CDR3 sequences in total; 40% to 50% of them show up just once. In total, the top ten clones hold about a fifth of the sample. The material sequenced was blood. The receptors derive from a man in his 60s in good health.

The rearrangement links TRBV5-1 to TRBJ2-1; 10 nucleotides line up with TRBD2. The CDR3 has 13 residues. V was clipped by 6 bases and J by 6 bases; unmatched bases: 3. Germline lookup yields CDR1 SGHRS and CDR2 YFSETQ. CDR3 residues: CASISGGGNEQFF. CDR3 sequence (DNA): TGCGCCAGCATAAGCGGGGGGGGCAATGAGCAGTTCTTC.

This clonotype was picked up a small number of times. The chain employs TRBV7-4 and TRBJ2-7, with 7 bases identical to TRBD2. The CDR3 is 16 residues long. Germline V gives CDR1 SGHVT, CDR2 SQSDAQ. V lost 5 bases, J lost 7 bases, and 17 bases stayed unmatched. The CDR3 reads CASSLGLAVTYNEQYF. The CDR3 region has the DNA TGTGCCAGCAGCCTAGGGCTAGCGGTGACCTACAATGAGCAGTACTTC. Drawing the rest from reference TRBV7-4 and TRBJ2-7, the complete variable domain is GAGVSQSPRYKVAKRGRDVALRCDSISGHVTLYWYRQTLGQGSEVLTYSQSDAQRDKSGRPSGRFSAERPERSVSTLKIQRTEQGDSAVYLCASSLGLAVTYNEQYFGPGTRLTVT.

As to this clonotype: The germline gene is not matched at one end of the junction; a read error may be the cause. The V and J genes are TRBV7-2 and TRBJ2-3, with unresolved D. This CDR3 comprises 16 residues. In germline, CDR1 is SGHTA, CDR2 FQGNSA. The CDR3 DNA follows: TGTGCCAGCAGCTTACGGGCCGGCAGAAGCACAGATATGCAGTATTTT. This gives the protein CASSLRAGRSTDMQYF. The full variable domain, rest sourced from reference TRBV7-2 and TRBJ2-3, is GAGVSQSPSNKVTEKGKDVELRCDPISGHTALYWYRQSLGQGLEFLIYFQGNSAPDKSGLPSDRFSAERTGGSVSTLTIQRTQQEDSAVYLCASSLRAGRSTDMQYFGPGTRLTVL.

The chain is built from TRBV6-5 and TRBJ1-2; no definite D call. This CDR3 is built from 16 residues. The V gene lost 2 bases and the J gene lost 1 base, with 14 bases spanning the gap. Germline V gene data show CDR1 as MNHEY and CDR2 as SVGAGI. CDR3 sequence: CASSYRPSRSNYGYTF. The CDR3 DNA reads TGTGCCAGCAGTTACCGACCCTCCAGGAGTAACTATGGCTACACCTTC.

This sequence joins TRBV7-9 and TRBJ1-2; 7 nucleotides match TRBD1. The CDR3 sequence is 12 residues long. After removal of 5 bases from V and 6 bases from J, the junction contained 3 bases not matched to a gene. The germline V gene encodes CDR1 SEHNR and CDR2 FQNEAQ (reference sequence). The CDR3 DNA reads TGTGCCAGCAGCACGGGACAGAATGGCTACACCTTC. Its translation: CASSTGQNGYTF. Drawing the rest from reference TRBV7-9 and TRBJ1-2, the complete variable domain is DTGVSQNPRHKITKRGQNVTFRCDPISEHNRLYWYRQTLGQGPEFLTYFQNEAQLEKSRLLSDRFSAERPKGSFSTLEIQRTEQGDSAMYLCASSTGQNGYTFGSGTRLTVV.

In this sample, this clonotype turned up a few times. V usage is TRBV7-2 and J usage is TRBJ1-1, with D possibly TRBD1 on 6 matching bases. V was cut by 2 bases and J by 6 bases, with 7 bases left in between. This CDR3 has 12 residues. From germline, CDR1 is SGHTA and CDR2 FQGNSA. The CDR3 DNA follows: TGTGCCAGCAGCTTAAGGACAGCTGAAGCTTTCTTT. Translation gives CASSLRTAEAFF.

This clonotype was counted only a few times. J is TRBJ2-3 and V is TRBV5-1; the match to TRBD1 covers 8 bases. V gave up 3 bases and J gave up 2 bases; unmatched junction bases: 8. Germline V gene lookup returns CDR1 SGHRS and CDR2 YFSETQ. The CDR3 has 16 amino acids. The CDR3 DNA sequence: TGCGCCAGCAGCTCACCCAGACAGGGGTTCACAGATACGCAGTATTTT. It yields the protein CASSSPRQGFTDTQYF.

This chain links TRBV3-1 with TRBJ1-2, with 7 bases lining up with TRBD1. The CDR3 sequence is 15 residues long. The V gene's germline CDR1 is LGHDT and CDR2 YNNKEL (reference sequence). Trimming took 1 base from V and 8 from J; bases not matched to a gene: 10. The CDR3 DNA follows: TGTGCCAGCAGCCAAGGGGTTATGACAGGGCTCGGCTACACCTTC. This encodes CASSQGVMTGLGYTF.

This clonotype was observed a handful of times. V is TRBV28 and J is TRBJ2-5, with TRBD2 as a possible D gene (6 bases). Looked up from germline, CDR1 is MDHEN and CDR2 is SYDVKM. The V and J ends lost 7 bases and 7 bases respectively, with 25 bases between them. This CDR3 comprises 16 residues. The CDR3 region is CASTGFSSDPPRTQYF. CDR3 DNA: TGTGCCAGCACAGGTTTCTCTAGCGACCCCCCCCGGACCCAGTACTTC.

The table lists this clonotype with a few counts. The CDR3 here is CASSRQGRFDEQFF. The CDR3 nucleotides are TGTGCCAGCAGCCGACAGGGTAGGTTCGATGAGCAGTTCTTC. This rearrangement joins TRBV6-2 or TRBV6-3 to TRBJ2-1; the match to TRBD1 covers 7 bases. The V gene end was trimmed by 6 bases and the J gene end by 8 bases; junction bases not matched to a gene: 10. There are 14 residues in the CDR3. Germline-derived CDR1 and CDR2 are MNHEY and SVGEGT.

This clonotype was counted a few times. The chain employs TRBV10-3 and TRBJ2-3; D remains unclear. CDR1 and CDR2 from the germline V gene are ENHRY and SYGVKD. V was clipped by 4 bases and J by 0 bases, with 11 bases between them. The CDR3 runs 15 residues. This CDR3 is CAISVGGASTDTQYF. The CDR3 bases are TGTGCCATCAGTGTCGGCGGCGCTAGCACAGATACGCAGTATTTT.

This clonotype occurred many times. At one end, the junction sequence differs from germline, possibly due to a read error. V usage is TRBV5-1 and J usage is TRBJ2-5; D is uncertain. Germline lookup yields CDR1 SGHRS and CDR2 YFSETQ. This CDR3 region has 12 residues. The CDR3 here is CASRGIQETQYF. The CDR3 nucleotides are TGTGCCAGTCGCGGAATCCAAGAGACCCAGTACTTC.

The J gene is TRBJ1-6, the V gene TRBV6-2 or TRBV6-3; TRBD1 might be the D (6 bases). Germline V lookup: CDR1 MNHEY, CDR2 SVGEGT. Trimming removed 6 bases at V and 0 bases at J, with 12 bases between. The CDR3 loop spans 16 amino acids. CDR3 loop: CASRQGTISYNSPLHF. In DNA form, the CDR3 reads TGTGCCAGCAGACAGGGAACGATCTCCTATAATTCACCCCTCCACTTT.

This clonotype was seen many times. This chain uses TRBV20-1 with TRBJ2-5; 7 nucleotides agree with TRBD1. V trimming: 1 base; J trimming: 2 bases; junction bases outside the gene matches: 7. The CDR3 covers 15 residues. Germline CDR1 is DFQATT and CDR2 is SNEGSKA (reference sequence). CDR3 protein: CSARVWDSFQETQYF. CDR3 coding DNA: TGCAGTGCTAGAGTATGGGACAGTTTTCAAGAGACCCAGTACTTC.

The chain joins TRBV20-1 to TRBJ2-1, with TRBD2 identical over 7 bases. The J call may be mistaken, given a closer DNA end match to TRBJ2-7. The CDR3 covers 12 residues. Germline assignment: CDR1 DFQATT and CDR2 SNEGSKA (reference sequence). CDR3 region: CSGDYENNEQYF. For the CDR3, the DNA is TGCAGTGGGGACTACGAAAACAATGAGCAGTACTTC.

The chain employs TRBV25-1 and TRBJ2-7; the D gene is possibly TRBD1 (5 bases). Germline CDR1 and CDR2: MGHDK and SYGVNS. V lost 4 bases and J lost 3, with 19 bases in between. The CDR3 runs to 16 residues. DNA of the CDR3: TGTGCCAGCAGTGGGTCGCTGGGCCAGGGCGGCTACGAGCAGTACTTC. This sequence encodes CASSGSLGQGGYEQYF.

This clonotype was picked up a small number of times. This chain uses TRBV7-9 with TRBJ2-3; 9 nucleotides agree with TRBD1. The ends lost 6 bases at V and 1 base at J; junction bases unmatched: 5. Germline CDR1 and CDR2: SEHNR and FQNEAQ (reference sequence). This CDR3 region has 15 residues. CDR3 coding DNA: TGTGCCAGCAGAAACAGGGGGCTTCGCACAGATACGCAGTATTTT. It yields the protein CASRNRGLRTDTQYF. The whole variable domain, filled in from reference TRBV7-9 and TRBJ2-3, reads DTGVSQNPRHKITKRGQNVTFRCDPISEHNRLYWYRQTLGQGPEFLTYFQNEAQLEKSRLLSDRFSAERPKGSFSTLEIQRTEQGDSAMYLCASRNRGLRTDTQYFGPGTRLTVL.

As for this clonotype: Germline is not matched at one junction end, which may reflect a read error. The chain uses TRBV4-3 and TRBJ1-4, with 9 bases fitting TRBD1. The CDR3 totals 15 residues. Germline V gives CDR1 LGHNA, CDR2 YSLEER. CDR3 loop: CVSSQGTGRDEKLFF. The CDR3 DNA sequence: TGCGTCAGCAGCCAAGGGACAGGGCGGGATGAAAAACTGTTTTTT.

This clonotype occurred a few times. The chain has TRBV20-1 and TRBJ2-5, with D unresolved. There are 10 residues in the CDR3. The ends were cut back, 6 bases at V and 5 bases at J, with 7 bases in the middle. CDR1 is DFQATT and CDR2 is SNEGSKA in the germline V gene (reference sequence). The DNA for the CDR3 is TGCAGTGCAAAAGGGGAGACCCAGTACTTC. It specifies CSAKGETQYF.

The CDR3 reads CASSLPGLARNTDTQYF. The CDR3 DNA sequence: TGCGCCAGCAGCCTACCGGGACTAGCGCGGAACACAGATACGCAGTATTTT. This chain joins TRBV4-1 and TRBJ2-3; 10 positions match TRBD2. Germline lookup yields CDR1 MGHRA and CDR2 YSYEKL. The CDR3 is 17 residues long. V gave up 4 bases and J gave up 2 bases; unmatched junction bases: 9.

This clonotype was detected only a few times. The chain links TRBV18 to TRBJ1-2, with a tentative D call TRBD1 (5 bases). CDR1 is KGHSH and CDR2 is LQKENI in the germline V gene. This CDR3 has 14 amino acids. The V end was cut by 3 bases, the J end by 8 bases, with 16 bases between. The CDR3 protein is CASSPNDRGQGYTF. For the CDR3, the DNA is TGTGCCAGCTCACCGAATGACAGAGGGCAGGGCTACACCTTC.

This chain connects TRBV4-3 to TRBJ2-1; 8 bases align to TRBD1. CDR3 length equals 15 residues. Germline values: CDR1 LGHNA, CDR2 YSLEER. The ends lost 1 base at V and 4 bases at J; junction bases unmatched: 3. The CDR3 is CASSQVRGQYNEQFF. CDR3 DNA: TGCGCCAGCAGCCAAGTCAGGGGGCAATACAATGAGCAGTTCTTC.